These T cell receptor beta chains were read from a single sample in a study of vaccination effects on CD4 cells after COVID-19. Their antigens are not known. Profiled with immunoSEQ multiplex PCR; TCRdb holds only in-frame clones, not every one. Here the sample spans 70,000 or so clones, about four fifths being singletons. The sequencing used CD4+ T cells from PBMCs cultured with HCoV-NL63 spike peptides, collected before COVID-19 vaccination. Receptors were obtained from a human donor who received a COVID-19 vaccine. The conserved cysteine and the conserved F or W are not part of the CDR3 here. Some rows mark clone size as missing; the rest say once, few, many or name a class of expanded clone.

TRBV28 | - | ASSLGGLNTEAF
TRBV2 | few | ASREQSTGGMNQPQH
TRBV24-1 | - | ATSPPNTDTQY
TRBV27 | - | ASSPRTGGSNTEAF
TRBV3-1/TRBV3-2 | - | ASSQVSGTEAF
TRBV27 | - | ATRDGGGTDTQY
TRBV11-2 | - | ASSLASGGPAEAF
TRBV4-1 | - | ASSPTGTGNQPQH
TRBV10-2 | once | ASLARGGPYGYT
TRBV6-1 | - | ASSEGDSNQPQH
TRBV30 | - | AWESGGQPQH
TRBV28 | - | ASSPEGTGINQPQH
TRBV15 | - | ATSRDRGQGINYGYT
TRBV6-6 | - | ASSQFDEKLF
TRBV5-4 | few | ASTLGQGQYNEQF
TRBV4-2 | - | ASSPSYGNSGNTIY
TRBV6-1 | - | ASSEETSGVYNEQF
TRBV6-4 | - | ASSDSRGPADTQY
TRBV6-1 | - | ASREGGMETQY
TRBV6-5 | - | ASSYLDGGLGYT
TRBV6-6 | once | ASSTGMNTEAF
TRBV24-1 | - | ATSDLREGLPPNYGYT
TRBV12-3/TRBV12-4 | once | ASKTTYTDTQY
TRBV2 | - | ASSERRSGDQPQH
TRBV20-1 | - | RTGGYT
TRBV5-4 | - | ASSLGPLDYGYT
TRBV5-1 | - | ASSLFGTSGGRGETQY
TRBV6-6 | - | ASSRGPPRITDTQY
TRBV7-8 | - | ASSNRDRGGVGEKLF
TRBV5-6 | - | ASSVGLDTEPQH
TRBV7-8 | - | ASSLLTVGNGYT
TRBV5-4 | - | ASSLFFVGHSNYGYT
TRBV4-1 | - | ASSQDRASGGTTDTQY
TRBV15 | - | ATSRSSATNEKLF
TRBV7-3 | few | ASSLSPTPGELF
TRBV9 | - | ASSAQGMPYNSPLH
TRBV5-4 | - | ASSLAGSGADTQY
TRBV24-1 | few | ATSDSGGADTGELF
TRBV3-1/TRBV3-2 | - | ASSQDGGETQY
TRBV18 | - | ASSLRTSGDYNEQF
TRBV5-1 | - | ASSKDTSNTGELF
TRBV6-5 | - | ASTSVGSEHYGYT
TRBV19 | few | ASSIQGAGQPQH
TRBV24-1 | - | ATSDSTGTGSEKLF
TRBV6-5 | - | ASTYLTAGGNTIY
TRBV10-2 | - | ASSESLRTSPVQETQY
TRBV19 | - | ASSIGRVGTDTQY
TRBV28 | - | AISLGPRGHYGYT